The sequence of this T cell receptor beta chain was determined in a study of cytotoxic CD8 clonotypes in ibrutinib-treated CLL. There are 15 residues in the CDR3. V lost 8 bases to trimming and J lost 5 bases; unmatched junction nucleotides: 12. The germline CDR1 and CDR2 sequences are MNHEY and SVGAGI. This clone is classed as medium-sized. Clones were sequenced by immunoSEQ multiplex PCR, and TCRdb holds only the in-frame ones, with some missing. The sample consists of tens of thousands of clones, 45% to 65% of them appearing once. The sequence was collected from a human donor with chronic lymphocytic leukemia. The chain has TRBV6-5 and TRBJ2-5, with 9 bases aligning to TRBD1. The material sequenced was PBMCs, taken after 12 months of ibrutinib treatment. The CDR3 region is CASRAGTGRFETQYF. The CDR3 DNA follows: TGTGCCAGCCGTGCCGGGACAGGGAGGTTTGAGACCCAGTACTTC.